This is a list of T cell receptor beta chains from one sample in a study of blood T cells in healthy people across ages. Using its own MiXCR run on the 5' RACE reads, TCRdb lists one record per CDR3 protein. This sample has 1.5 million to 2 million distinct CDR3 sequences; about 39% occur once, and the top ten carry more than 20%. The source material was blood. The receptor source for this set is a human donor in good health. CDR3s include the opening cysteine and the closing phenylalanine or tryptophan. The order of the fields is CDR3 length, D gene, V gene, J gene, clone size, CDR3 protein, CDR3 DNA. The D gene is left open where the match is weak. Size values are once, few and many counts, or a class for expanded clones, and some rows have none.

len: 19
d_gene: TRBD1
v_gene: TRBV4-3
j_gene: TRBJ1-5
abundance: NA
CDR3aa: CASSQDATGGFYSNQPQHF
CDR3nt: TGCGCCAGCAGCCAAGACGCGACAGGGGGCTTTTATAGCAATCAGCCCCAGCATTTT

len: 12
d_gene: TRBD1
v_gene: TRBV29-1
j_gene: TRBJ1-2
abundance: few
CDR3aa: CSAQGETYGYTF
CDR3nt: TGCAGCGCCCAGGGGGAGACTTATGGCTACACCTTC

len: 18
d_gene: TRBD1
v_gene: TRBV2
j_gene: TRBJ2-4
abundance: NA
CDR3aa: CASSERRGTGEAKNIQYF
CDR3nt: TGTGCCAGCAGTGAACGTCGCGGGACAGGGGAAGCCAAAAACATTCAGTACTTC

len: 13
d_gene: NA
v_gene: TRBV28
j_gene: TRBJ2-7
abundance: few
CDR3aa: CAITPGSSYEQYF
CDR3nt: TGTGCCATCACCCCAGGGAGCTCCTACGAGCAGTACTTC

len: 16
d_gene: TRBD2
v_gene: TRBV10-3
j_gene: TRBJ2-1
abundance: NA
CDR3aa: CAISPHTSGVDNEQFF
CDR3nt: TGTGCCATCAGCCCTCATACTAGCGGGGTCGACAATGAGCAGTTCTTC

len: 18
d_gene: TRBD2
v_gene: TRBV7-3
j_gene: TRBJ2-6
abundance: NA
CDR3aa: CASSLAIAGGPGANVLTF
CDR3nt: TGTGCCAGCAGCTTAGCGATAGCGGGGGGGCCTGGGGCCAACGTCCTGACTTTC

len: 16
d_gene: NA
v_gene: TRBV7-6
j_gene: TRBJ1-1
abundance: NA
CDR3aa: CASGFMLQGVNTEAFF
CDR3nt: TGTGCCAGCGGCTTCATGTTACAGGGTGTGAACACTGAAGCTTTCTTT

len: 15
d_gene: TRBD1
v_gene: TRBV7-8
j_gene: TRBJ1-2
abundance: NA
CDR3aa: CASSSARGQYYGYTF
CDR3nt: TGTGCCAGCAGCTCGGCCAGGGGGCAGTACTATGGCTACACCTTC

len: 14
d_gene: NA
v_gene: TRBV3-1
j_gene: TRBJ1-2
abundance: many
CDR3aa: CASSQGGSNYGYTF
CDR3nt: TGTGCCAGCAGCCAGGGGGGGTCGAACTATGGCTACACCTTC

len: 14
d_gene: TRBD2
v_gene: TRBV20-1
j_gene: TRBJ2-5
abundance: NA
CDR3aa: CSALLSGGQETQYF
CDR3nt: TGCAGTGCTCTCCTGAGCGGGGGCCAAGAGACCCAGTACTTC